This passage covers 23 T cell receptor beta chains from one sample sequenced in a study of T cells expressing NK-cell markers. TCRdb re-analyzed the 5' RACE reads; it lists each CDR3 protein once, without DNA. The sample table sets out about 260,000 distinct CDR3 sequences. Sequencing input: blood T cells: a sorted CD56 or NKG2C T cell subset, CD4+ or CD8+ T cells, or bulk PBMC T cells (not recorded which). The source is a man younger than 30 in good health.

This sequence joins TRBV20-1 and TRBJ2-5; TCRdb calls TRBD1, which cannot be checked without DNA. The CDR3 sequence is 14 residues long. Germline V gene data show CDR1 as DFQATT and CDR2 as SNEGSKA (reference sequence). The CDR3 spells CSVLRPGQKETQYF.

The chain has TRBV27 and TRBJ2-2; the D call from TCRdb, TRBD2, cannot be confirmed without DNA. The CDR3 contains 14 residues. Germline loops: CDR1 MNHEY, CDR2 SMNVEV (reference sequence). The CDR3 protein is CASSFRTSTGELFF.

The chain joins TRBV6-2 or TRBV6-3 to TRBJ1-6; TCRdb indicates TRBD1, and absent DNA this call remains unverified. The CDR3 is 15 amino acids. Per germline, CDR1 MNHEY and CDR2 SVGEGT. CDR3: CASSYPGVGNSPLHF.

The chain carries TRBV12-3 or TRBV12-4 and TRBJ2-7; checking the TCRdb D call of TRBD2 is not possible without DNA. The CDR3 has 15 residues. The CDR3 here is CATSETGTLSYEQYF.

The chain recombines TRBV19 with TRBJ1-2; the TCRdb D gene call, TRBD1, has no DNA to confirm it. The CDR3 sequence is 15 residues long. The germline gives CDR1 LNHDA, CDR2 SQIVND (reference sequence). This chain's CDR3 is CASTQRQDSNYGYTF.

The chain recombines TRBV12-3 or TRBV12-4 with TRBJ2-2; TCRdb selects TRBD1, and the lack of DNA leaves this call unchecked. The CDR3 is 14 residues long. The CDR3 is CASSPGMSTGELFF.

The rearrangement uses TRBV5-4 and TRBJ2-3; checking the TCRdb D call of TRBD1 is not possible without DNA. CDR1 SGHNT and CDR2 YYREEE come from the germline V gene (reference sequence). There are 16 residues in the CDR3. The CDR3 spells CASSPGGTGGKDTQYF.

The chain has TRBV20-1 and TRBJ2-7; there is no DNA to check the TCRdb D call of TRBD1. This CDR3 region has 15 residues. Germline V lookup: CDR1 DFQATT, CDR2 SNEGSKA (reference sequence). The CDR3: CSARETRADPYEQYF.

This chain joins TRBV12-3 or TRBV12-4 and TRBJ1-2. The CDR3 runs 12 residues. The CDR3 sequence is CASSSAYGRYTF.

The chain links TRBV20-1 to TRBJ2-1; the D call of TRBD2 rests on TCRdb alone, since no DNA is present to check it. The CDR3 is made up of 13 amino acids. Germline values: CDR1 DFQATT, CDR2 SNEGSKA (reference sequence). CDR3 loop: CSAHGSHGGEQFF.

The rearrangement links TRBV20-1 to TRBJ2-4; checking the TCRdb D call of TRBD1 is not possible without DNA. The CDR3 has 20 residues. Germline CDR1 reads DFQATT; CDR2 reads SNEGSKA (reference sequence). CDR3 region: CSARDVQGRERGSAKNIQYF.

V usage is TRBV19 and J usage is TRBJ1-1; there is no DNA to check the TCRdb D call of TRBD1. The CDR3 extends over 13 amino acids. CDR1 is LNHDA, CDR2 SQIVND, per germline (reference sequence). The CDR3 sequence is CASSSGTGTEAFF.

The chain links TRBV30 to TRBJ1-5; no DNA is available, so the TRBD1 call from TCRdb remains unchecked. CDR1 and CDR2 (germline): GTSNPN, SVGIG (reference sequence). The CDR3 runs 15 residues. The CDR3 sequence is CAWSRQGPNHQPQHF.

The CDR3 spells CSAHGQGLRDTQYF. The chain uses TRBV20-1 and TRBJ2-3; TCRdb's D call of TRBD1 is untestable without DNA. CDR3 length: 14 amino acids. Per the germline V gene, CDR1 is DFQATT and CDR2 is SNEGSKA (reference sequence).

The chain uses TRBV3-1 and TRBJ2-1; TCRdb picks TRBD1, but there is no DNA to check that call. The CDR3 contains 12 residues. Looked up from germline, CDR1 is LGHDT and CDR2 is YNNKEL (reference sequence). The CDR3 loop reads CASSKSSGLEFF.

The chain employs TRBV15 and TRBJ2-5. This CDR3 is built from 14 residues. Germline V lookup: CDR1 LNHNV, CDR2 YYDKDF (reference sequence). Here the CDR3 reads CATSRDRMMETQYF. Variable domain in full (rest from reference TRBV15 and TRBJ2-5): DAMVIQNPRYQVTQFGKPVTLSCSQTLNHNVMYWYQQKSSQAPKLLFHYYDKDFNNEADTPDNFQSRRPNTSFCFLDIRSPGLGDTAMYLCATSRDRMMETQYFGPGTRLLVL.

The genes are TRBV30 and TRBJ1-4. Germline CDR1 is GTSNPN and CDR2 is SVGIG (reference sequence). CDR3 length: 14 amino acids. This CDR3 is CAWRAQGLGEKLFF.

The V and J genes are TRBV6-8 and TRBJ2-1; the D gene TCRdb calls, TRBD2, cannot be checked with no DNA. This CDR3 contains 17 residues. The germline V gene has CDR1 MNHGY and CDR2 SAAAGT. Here the CDR3 reads CASSLGLAGSLYNEQFF.

The chain links TRBV29-1 to TRBJ2-5. Germline V gene data show CDR1 as SQVTM and CDR2 as ANQGSEA. This CDR3 spans 14 amino acids. The chain's CDR3 is CSFDRTFPQETQYF.

This chain uses TRBV6-2 or TRBV6-3 with TRBJ1-5; without DNA, the TCRdb call of TRBD1 cannot be checked. Germline CDR1 MNHEY, CDR2 SVGEGT. The CDR3 runs to 15 residues. This CDR3 reads CASSYPGGKGQPQHF.

The V gene is TRBV20-1, the J gene TRBJ2-7; there is no DNA to check the TCRdb D call of TRBD2. This CDR3 contains 15 residues. Per germline, CDR1 DFQATT and CDR2 SNEGSKA (reference sequence). The CDR3 sequence is CSAPRTSGRPNEQYF.

The gene calls are TRBV29-1 and TRBJ2-1; without DNA, the TCRdb call of TRBD1 cannot be checked. The CDR3 has 12 amino acids. CDR1 is SQVTM, CDR2 ANQGSEA, per germline. CDR3 residues: CSVVSGTVVPFF.

CDR3 protein: CASTPEGHQETQYF. This rearrangement joins TRBV4-3 to TRBJ2-5; TCRdb indicates TRBD2, and absent DNA this call remains unverified. CDR1 LGHNA and CDR2 YSLEER come from the germline V gene. This CDR3 is 14 amino acids long.